This TCR beta chain was recovered during a study of blood T cells in healthy people across ages. General study findings and limits: Naive T cell percentage showed a strong correlation with the diversity of TCR beta.

A second PCR, run for about 6 to 11 cycles, used a sample-barcoded 5' primer plus a J-beta primer mix. Each CDR3 protein is one row after TCRdb ran MiXCR on the 5' RACE reads. The table lists about 1.7 million distinct CDR3 sequences, about 30% of them singletons. This clonotype has a handful of counts. Its antigen is unknown. With each sample, at least 6 micrograms of total RNA were extracted. The V end was cut by 8 bases, the J end by 11 bases, with 18 bases between. Germline V gene lookup returns CDR1 SNHLY and CDR2 FYNNEI. This CDR3 has 12 amino acids. Sequenced material: blood. The chain has TRBV2 and TRBJ1-1; D perhaps matches TRBD1 (6 bases). The sequence was collected from a woman between 25 and 40 years old in good health. The DNA of the CDR3 is TGTGCCAGCCGTACCCCTCAGGGGCACGCTTTCTTT. Amino acid sequence: CASRTPQGHAFF.